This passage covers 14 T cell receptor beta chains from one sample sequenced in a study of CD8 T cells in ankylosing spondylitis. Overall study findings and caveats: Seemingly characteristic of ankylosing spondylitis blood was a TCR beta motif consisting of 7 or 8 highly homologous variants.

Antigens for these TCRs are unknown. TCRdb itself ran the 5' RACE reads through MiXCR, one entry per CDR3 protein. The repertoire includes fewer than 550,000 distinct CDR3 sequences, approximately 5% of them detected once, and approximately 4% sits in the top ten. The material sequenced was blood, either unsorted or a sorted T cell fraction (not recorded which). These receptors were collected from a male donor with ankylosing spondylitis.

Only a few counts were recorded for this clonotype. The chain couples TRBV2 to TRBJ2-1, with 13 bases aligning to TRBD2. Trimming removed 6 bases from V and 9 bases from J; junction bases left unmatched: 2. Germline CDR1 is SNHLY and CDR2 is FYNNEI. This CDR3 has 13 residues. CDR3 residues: CASRLAGGLEQFF. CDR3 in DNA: TGTGCCAGCAGACTAGCGGGAGGGCTTGAGCAGTTCTTC.

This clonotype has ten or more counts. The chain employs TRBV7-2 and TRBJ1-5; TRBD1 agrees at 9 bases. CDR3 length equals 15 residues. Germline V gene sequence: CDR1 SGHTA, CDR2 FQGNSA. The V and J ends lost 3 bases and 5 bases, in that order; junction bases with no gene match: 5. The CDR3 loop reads CASSFRTGEYQPQHF. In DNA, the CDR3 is TGTGCCAGCAGCTTCCGGACAGGGGAGTATCAGCCCCAGCATTTT. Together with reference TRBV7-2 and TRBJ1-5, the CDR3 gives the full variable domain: GAGVSQSPSNKVTEKGKDVELRCDPISGHTALYWYRQSLGQGLEFLIYFQGNSAPDKSGLPSDRFSAERTGGSVSTLTIQRTQQEDSAVYLCASSFRTGEYQPQHFGDGTRLSIL.

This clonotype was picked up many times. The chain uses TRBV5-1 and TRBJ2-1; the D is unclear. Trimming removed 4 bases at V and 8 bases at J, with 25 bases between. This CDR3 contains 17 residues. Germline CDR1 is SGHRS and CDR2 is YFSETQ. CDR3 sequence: CASSPKFARRLPDEQFF. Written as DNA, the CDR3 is TGCGCCAGCAGCCCGAAGTTTGCTAGGCGGCTTCCGGATGAGCAGTTCTTC.

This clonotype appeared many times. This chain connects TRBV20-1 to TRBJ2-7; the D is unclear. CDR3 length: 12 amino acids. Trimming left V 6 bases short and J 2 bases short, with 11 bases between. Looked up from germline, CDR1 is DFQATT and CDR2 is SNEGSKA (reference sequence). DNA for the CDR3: TGCAGTGCCCCTGATGCTACCTACGAGCAGTACTTC. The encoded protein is CSAPDATYEQYF.

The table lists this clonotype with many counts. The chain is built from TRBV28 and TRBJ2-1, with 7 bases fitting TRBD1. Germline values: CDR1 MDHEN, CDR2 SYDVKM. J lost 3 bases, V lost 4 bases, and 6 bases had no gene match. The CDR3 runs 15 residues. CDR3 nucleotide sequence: TGTGCCAGCAGTTCGGGACAGCTTTACTACAATGAGCAGTTCTTC. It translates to CASSSGQLYYNEQFF. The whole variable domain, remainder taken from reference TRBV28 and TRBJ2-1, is DVKVTQSSRYLVKRTGEKVFLECVQDMDHENMFWYRQDPGLGLRLIYFSYDVKMKEKGDIPEGYSVSREKKERFSLILESASTNQTSMYLCASSSGQLYYNEQFFGPGTRLTVL.

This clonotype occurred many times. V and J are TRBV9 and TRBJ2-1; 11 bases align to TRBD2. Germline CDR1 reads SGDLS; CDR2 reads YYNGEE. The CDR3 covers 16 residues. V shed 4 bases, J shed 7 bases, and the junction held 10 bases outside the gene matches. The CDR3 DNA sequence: TGTGCCAGCAGCCCCCTTAGCGGGAGGGCCGCAAATGAGCAGTTCTTC. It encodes CASSPLSGRAANEQFF.

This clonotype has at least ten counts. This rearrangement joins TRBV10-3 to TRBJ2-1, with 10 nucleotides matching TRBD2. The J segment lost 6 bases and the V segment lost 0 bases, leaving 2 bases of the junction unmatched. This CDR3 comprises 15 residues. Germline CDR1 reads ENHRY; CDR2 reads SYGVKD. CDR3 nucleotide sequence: TGTGCCATCAGTGAGTCATGGACTAGCGGCAATGAGCAGTTCTTC. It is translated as CAISESWTSGNEQFF.

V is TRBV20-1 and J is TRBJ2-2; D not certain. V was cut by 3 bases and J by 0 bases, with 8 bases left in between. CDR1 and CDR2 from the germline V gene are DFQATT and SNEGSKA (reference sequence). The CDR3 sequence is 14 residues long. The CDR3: CSASEAANTGELFF. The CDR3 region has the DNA TGCAGTGCTAGCGAGGCAGCGAACACCGGGGAGCTGTTTTTT.

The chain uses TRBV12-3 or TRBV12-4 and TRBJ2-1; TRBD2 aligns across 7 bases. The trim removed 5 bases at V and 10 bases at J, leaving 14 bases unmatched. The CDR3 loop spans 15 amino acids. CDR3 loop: CASSLTSFLSGEQFF. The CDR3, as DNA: TGTGCCAGCAGTCTGACTAGCTTCTTAAGCGGGGAGCAGTTCTTC.

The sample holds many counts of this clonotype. CDR3 coding DNA: TGCGCCAGCAGCCAAGATAGTTTAGCGGGTAACAATGAGCAGTTCTTC. Translation: CASSQDSLAGNNEQFF. J is TRBJ2-1 and V is TRBV4-1, with TRBD2 matching over 7 bases. V gave up 0 bases and J gave up 5 bases; unmatched junction bases: 7. The CDR3 is 16 amino acids. Germline lookup yields CDR1 MGHRA and CDR2 YSYEKL.

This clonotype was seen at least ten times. Here the CDR3 reads CASSQVWWGSGGDEQYF. The CDR3 coding sequence is TGTGCCAGCAGCCAAGTTTGGTGGGGTAGCGGGGGTGACGAGCAGTACTTC. This sequence joins TRBV4-2 and TRBJ2-7; TRBD2 matches 9 bases. The CDR3 extends over 17 amino acids. Unmatched junction bases numbered 12, after V lost 1 base and J lost 5 bases. Germline-derived CDR1 and CDR2 are LGHNA and YNFKEQ.

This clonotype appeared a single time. CDR3 protein: CASSYGAGANQPQHF. CDR3 nucleotide sequence: TGTGCCAGCAGTTATGGGGCAGGGGCTAATCAGCCCCAGCATTTT. The V gene is TRBV6-5, the J gene TRBJ1-5; possibly TRBD1 for D (6 bases). V shed 3 bases and J shed 4 bases, with 13 bases lying between them. The length of the CDR3 is 15 residues. Germline V gene sequence: CDR1 MNHEY, CDR2 SVGAGI.

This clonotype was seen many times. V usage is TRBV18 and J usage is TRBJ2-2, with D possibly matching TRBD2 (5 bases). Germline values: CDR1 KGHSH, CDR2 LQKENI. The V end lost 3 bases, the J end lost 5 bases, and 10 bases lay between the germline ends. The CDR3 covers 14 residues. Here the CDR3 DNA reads TGTGCCAGCTCACCGAGGGAAGGAACCGGGGAGCTGTTTTTT. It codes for CASSPREGTGELFF. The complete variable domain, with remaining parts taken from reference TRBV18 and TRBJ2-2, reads NAGVMQNPRHLVRRRGQEARLRCSPMKGHSHVYWYRQLPEEGLKFMVYLQKENIIDESGMPKERFSAEFPKEGPSILRIQQVVRGDSAAYFCASSPREGTGELFFGEGSRLTVL.

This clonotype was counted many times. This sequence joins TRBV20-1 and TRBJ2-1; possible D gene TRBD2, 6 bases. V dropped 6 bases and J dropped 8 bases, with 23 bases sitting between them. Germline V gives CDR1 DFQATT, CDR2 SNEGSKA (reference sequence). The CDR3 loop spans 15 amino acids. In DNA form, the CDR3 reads TGCAGTGCCACACCGGGACTCCCAGGATTCGATGAGCAGTTCTTC. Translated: CSATPGLPGFDEQFF.